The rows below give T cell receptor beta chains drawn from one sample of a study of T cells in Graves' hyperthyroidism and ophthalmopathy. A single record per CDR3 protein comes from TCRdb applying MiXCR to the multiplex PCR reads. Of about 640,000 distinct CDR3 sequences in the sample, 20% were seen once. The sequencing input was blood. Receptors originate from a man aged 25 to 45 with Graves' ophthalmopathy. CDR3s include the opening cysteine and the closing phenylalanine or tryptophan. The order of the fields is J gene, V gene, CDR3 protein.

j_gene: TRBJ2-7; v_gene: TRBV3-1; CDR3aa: CASSQVPRWTSRIYEQYF
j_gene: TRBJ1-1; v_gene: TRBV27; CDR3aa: CASSFGRSTEAFF
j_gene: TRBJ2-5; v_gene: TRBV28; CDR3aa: CASSLAGTGRGETQYF
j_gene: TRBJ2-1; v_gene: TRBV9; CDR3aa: CASSVEGESYNEQFF
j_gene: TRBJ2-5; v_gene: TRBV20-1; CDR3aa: CSVDVGETQYF
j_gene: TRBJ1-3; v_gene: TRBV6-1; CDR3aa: CASSEVKGSGNTIYF
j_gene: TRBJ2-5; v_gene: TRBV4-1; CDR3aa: CASSHLRGGGQETQYF
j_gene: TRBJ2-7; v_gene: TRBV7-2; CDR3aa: CASSSGLAGTVISYEQYF
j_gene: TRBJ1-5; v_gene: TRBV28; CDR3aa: CASSPRGTGLQPQHF
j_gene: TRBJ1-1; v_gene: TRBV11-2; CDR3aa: CASSFRGGSTEAFF
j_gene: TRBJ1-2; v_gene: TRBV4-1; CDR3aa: CASSQGTVGYTF
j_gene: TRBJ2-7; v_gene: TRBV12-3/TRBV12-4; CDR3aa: CASSARGLAGIYEQYF
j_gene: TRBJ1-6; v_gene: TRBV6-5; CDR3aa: CASSSLGDSPLHF
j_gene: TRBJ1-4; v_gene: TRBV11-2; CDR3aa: CASSLAEGRPREKLFF
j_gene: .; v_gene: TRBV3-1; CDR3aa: CASSPRAGGYQETQFF
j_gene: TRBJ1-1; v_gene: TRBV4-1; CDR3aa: CASSQDPRTAEAFF
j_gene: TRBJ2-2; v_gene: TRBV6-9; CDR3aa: CASSYGGAGELFF